Listed below are T cell receptor beta chains from one sample, sequenced in a study of T cell responses to AZD1222 COVID-19 vaccine. Method: immunoSEQ multiplex PCR; TCRdb's copy keeps in-frame clones and lacks some. The sample records 170,000 or so clones, over 85% being singletons. Sequenced material: peripheral blood, taken 28 days after the second dose of the MenACWY control vaccine. These receptors were obtained from an adult who received the MenACWY meningococcal vaccine as a control. Each CDR3 is given with its conserved first and last residue. The D gene is left open where the match is weak. Part of the rows lack a size; the others show once, few, many or a class for expanded clones.

V: TRBV2
size: .
J: TRBJ1-1
D: .
DNA: TGTGCCAGCAGTCCCCGTGTAATTGGGACTTCAGCTTTCTTT
CDR3: CASSPRVIGTSAFF

V: TRBV21-1
size: .
J: TRBJ1-1
D: .
DNA: TGTGCCAGCAGCATGTGGAATCCGAACACTGAAGCTTTCTTT
CDR3: CASSMWNPNTEAFF

V: TRBV20-1
size: .
J: TRBJ1-2
D: .
DNA: TGCAGTGCTTGGGCTTTTGGCTACACCTTC
CDR3: CSAWAFGYTF

V: TRBV6-4
size: .
J: TRBJ2-1
D: .
DNA: TGTGCCAGCAGTCGGCTCGGCTCCTACAATGAGCAGTTCTTC
CDR3: CASSRLGSYNEQFF

V: TRBV11-3
size: once
J: TRBJ2-1
D: TRBD2
DNA: TGTGCCAGCAGCCCTGGGGGCGGGGGGTTCGGTGAGCAGTTCTTC
CDR3: CASSPGGGGFGEQFF

V: TRBV5-6
size: .
J: TRBJ2-7
D: .
DNA: TGTGCCAGCAGCATTGACAGGCGGTACTCCTACGAGCAGTACTTC
CDR3: CASSIDRRYSYEQYF

V: TRBV11-2
size: .
J: TRBJ2-7
D: TRBD2
DNA: TGTGCCAGCAGCTTTACTCGGGGACTAGCAGCCTACGAGCAGTACTTC
CDR3: CASSFTRGLAAYEQYF

V: TRBV19
size: .
J: TRBJ1-2
D: TRBD1
DNA: TGTGCCAGTAGTATGGCGACAGGGGATGGCTACACCTTC
CDR3: CASSMATGDGYTF

V: TRBV5-1
size: once
J: TRBJ2-3
D: TRBD1
DNA: TGCGCCAGCAGCTTGGGTCAGGGGGCAGGAACGCAGTATTTT
CDR3: CASSLGQGAGTQYF

V: TRBV11-2
size: few
J: TRBJ1-6
D: .
DNA: TGTGCCAGCAGCTCGAGACACCTTAATTCACCCCTCCACTTT
CDR3: CASSSRHLNSPLHF

V: TRBV10-3
size: .
J: TRBJ2-1
D: TRBD1
DNA: TGTGCCATCAGTCATAACTCTGCTCCGGGACAGGGAAATGAGCAGTTCTTC
CDR3: CAISHNSAPGQGNEQFF

V: TRBV5-1
size: .
J: TRBJ1-2
D: .
DNA: TGCGCCAGCAGCTTGCCGGGGCTTTATGGCTACACCTTC
CDR3: CASSLPGLYGYTF

V: TRBV3-1/TRBV3-2
size: once
J: TRBJ2-2
D: .
DNA: TGTGCCAGCAGCCTTCTGGGACGCACCGGGGAGCTGTTTTTT
CDR3: CASSLLGRTGELFF

V: TRBV30
size: .
J: TRBJ1-3
D: .
DNA: TGTGCCTGGAGTTCGGACGTAGGAAACACCATATATTTT
CDR3: CAWSSDVGNTIYF

V: TRBV2
size: .
J: TRBJ2-2
D: TRBD2
DNA: TGTGCCAGCAGTGCAAGGCGGGGGGACCCTAAAACCGGGGAGCTGTTTTTT
CDR3: CASSARRGDPKTGELFF

V: TRBV5-4
size: .
J: TRBJ2-7
D: TRBD2
DNA: TGTGCCAGCAGGGATCTTAGCGGGGGTACCTACGAGCAGTACTTC
CDR3: CASRDLSGGTYEQYF

V: TRBV7-9
size: .
J: TRBJ2-3
D: .
DNA: TGTGCCAGCAGCTTAGTTGTTCGGATCACAGATACGCAGTATTTT
CDR3: CASSLVVRITDTQYF

V: TRBV18
size: .
J: TRBJ2-2
D: TRBD1
DNA: TGTGCCAGCTCACCGTCGACAGGGAAGTTTGGCGGGGAGCTGTTTTTT
CDR3: CASSPSTGKFGGELFF

V: TRBV19
size: .
J: TRBJ1-1
D: .
DNA: TGTGCCAGTTCAACAGGGAACACTGAAGCTTTCTTT
CDR3: CASSTGNTEAFF

V: TRBV5-8
size: .
J: TRBJ1-2
D: TRBD1
DNA: TGTGCCAGCAGCCCCACCCAACGACAGGGGTGGTATGGCTACACCTTC
CDR3: CASSPTQRQGWYGYTF

V: TRBV18
size: .
J: TRBJ2-7
D: TRBD1
DNA: TGTGCCAGCTCGCCCGGACAGGGACCCTACGAGCAGTACTTC
CDR3: CASSPGQGPYEQYF

V: TRBV18
size: once
J: TRBJ2-1
D: .
DNA: TGTGCCAGCTCACCCACGTACTACAATGAGCAGTTCTTC
CDR3: CASSPTYYNEQFF